This entry lists 12 T cell receptor beta chains sequenced from one sample in a study of B cell selection in AIRE deficiency. Libraries were prepared by immunoSEQ multiplex PCR; TCRdb keeps only in-frame clonotypes and omits some of them. The sample contains 20,000 to 30,000 clones, 92% of which appear only once. Regulatory T cells were sorted as CD4+CD25hiCD127low/negative. Sequenced sample: CD4+CD25+ Tregs sorted from PBMCs. The receptors shown here come from a human donor in good health.

This sequence joins TRBV19 and TRBJ2-7, with D uncertain. Deletions cut 5 bases from V and 6 bases from J, with 17 bases between. The CDR3 covers 14 residues. The V gene's germline CDR1 is LNHDA and CDR2 SQIVND (reference sequence). CDR3 sequence reads: CASSSRALASEQYF. The CDR3 DNA reads as TGTGCCAGTAGTTCCCGGGCCCTGGCCTCCGAGCAGTACTTC.

The J gene is TRBJ2-2, the V gene TRBV9; 7 bases map to TRBD1. The length of the CDR3 is 17 residues. With V trimmed by 3 bases and J by 2 bases, 10 bases remained unmatched. Germline loops: CDR1 SGDLS, CDR2 YYNGEE. The CDR3 DNA reads as TGTGCCAGCAGCGCCCTTTCCGGGACAGTTAACACCGGGGAGCTGTTTTTT. Amino acids: CASSALSGTVNTGELFF. The full variable domain, rest sourced from reference TRBV9 and TRBJ2-2, is DSGVTQTPKHLITATGQRVTLRCSPRSGDLSVYWYQQSLDQGLQFLIQYYNGEERAKGNILERFSAQQFPDLHSELNLSSLELGDSALYFCASSALSGTVNTGELFFGEGSRLTVL.

This chain connects TRBV7-9 to TRBJ1-1, with a weak D call TRBD1 (5 bases). V was cut by 6 bases and J by 1 base, with 9 bases left in between. The germline V gene encodes CDR1 SEHNR and CDR2 FQNEAQ (reference sequence). The CDR3 spans 13 residues. In DNA, the CDR3 is TGTGCCAGCAGGGGACGGAAGAACACTGAAGCTTTCTTT. Encoded protein: CASRGRKNTEAFF.

This clone has only one observation. The rearrangement uses TRBV29-1 and TRBJ2-1; D gene uncertain. CDR1 is SQVTM and CDR2 is ANQGSEA in the germline V gene. The CDR3 loop spans 11 amino acids. The ends were cut back, 5 bases at V and 1 base at J, with 3 bases in the middle. The DNA for the CDR3 is TGCAGCGTTCAGTCCTACAATGAGCAGTTCTTC. The encoded protein is CSVQSYNEQFF.

The rearrangement uses TRBV7-3 and TRBJ2-1; a possible D gene is TRBD1 (6 bases). CDR3 size: 12 residues. Germline assignment: CDR1 SGHTA and CDR2 FQGTGA. V lost 4 bases and J 10 bases, leaving 11 bases between the germline ends. CDR3 nucleotides: TGTGCCAGCAGCTCCACCGGGACAGAGCAGTTCTTC. It is translated as CASSSTGTEQFF.

The table lists this clone with a few counts. The gene calls are TRBV7-9 and TRBJ1-1; weak D call: TRBD1 (5 bases). There are 13 residues in the CDR3. Germline V lookup: CDR1 SEHNR, CDR2 FQNEAQ (reference sequence). The ends were cut back, 4 bases at V and 8 bases at J, with 14 bases in the middle. DNA of the CDR3: TGTGCCAGCAGCTCCACTGGGGGTCTCGAAGCTTTCTTT. Translation gives CASSSTGGLEAFF.

In the case of this clone: Other DNA variants within this sample encode the same CDR3. This chain connects TRBV5-1 to TRBJ2-7; TRBD1 matches at 11 bases. V shed 4 bases and J 6 bases; nucleotides not matched to a gene: 3. The CDR3 is 13 residues long. CDR1 SGHRS and CDR2 YFSETQ come from the germline V gene. CDR3 DNA sequence: TGCGCCAGCAGCCTGGGACAGGGGGTCGAGCAGTACTTC. Its translation: CASSLGQGVEQYF.

The J gene is TRBJ2-1, the V gene TRBV27; D is ambiguous. This CDR3 spans 11 amino acids. Germline assignment: CDR1 MNHEY and CDR2 SMNVEV (reference sequence). V lost 6 bases to trimming and J lost 4 bases, with 4 bases between them. This CDR3 is CASSLYNEQFF. CDR3 sequence (DNA): TGTGCCAGCAGCCTGTACAATGAGCAGTTCTTC.

The chain is built from TRBV30 and TRBJ2-3, with 9 bases that match TRBD2. Germline V gene data show CDR1 as GTSNPN and CDR2 as SVGIG (reference sequence). The CDR3 sequence is 14 residues long. V lost 0 bases, J lost 6 bases, and 4 bases stayed unmatched. CDR3 in amino acids: CAWSVAGGVDTQYF. The CDR3 coding sequence is TGTGCCTGGAGTGTGGCGGGGGGGGTCGATACGCAGTATTTT.

The chain joins TRBV19 to TRBJ1-1; a possible D gene is TRBD1 (6 bases). The CDR3 is 13 amino acids. Trimming took 1 base from V and 11 from J, leaving 14 bases between them. Per germline, CDR1 LNHDA and CDR2 SQIVND (reference sequence). CDR3 sequence reads: CASSIAYREVAFF. DNA for the CDR3: TGTGCCAGTAGTATAGCCTACAGGGAGGTGGCTTTCTTT.

Only a few counts were recorded for this clone. Other DNA sequences in this specimen translate into the identical CDR3. The gene calls are TRBV30 and TRBJ1-1; no clear D. This CDR3 region has 13 residues. Trimming stripped 0 bases from V and 6 bases from J, with 11 bases between. In germline, CDR1 is GTSNPN, CDR2 SVGIG (reference sequence). The CDR3 DNA is TGTGCCTGGAGTGTACAGCCGGGCGCTGAAGCTTTCTTT. It translates to CAWSVQPGAEAFF. Based on the CDR3 plus reference TRBV30 and TRBJ1-1, the full variable domain is SQTIHQWPATLVQPVGSPLSLECTVEGTSNPNLYWYRQAAGRGLQLLFYSVGIGQISSEVPQNLSASRPQDRQFILSSKKLLLSDSGFYLCAWSVQPGAEAFFGQGTRLTVV.

This clone was observed a handful of times. CDR3 in amino acids: CASSVRGYGYTF. As DNA, the CDR3 is TGTGCCAGCAGCGTCAGGGGCTATGGCTACACCTTC. This sequence joins TRBV7-9 and TRBJ1-2; weak D call: TRBD1 (6 bases). The CDR3 runs to 12 residues. Germline CDR1 and CDR2: SEHNR and FQNEAQ (reference sequence). Trimming took 5 bases from V and 4 from J, leaving 8 bases between them.